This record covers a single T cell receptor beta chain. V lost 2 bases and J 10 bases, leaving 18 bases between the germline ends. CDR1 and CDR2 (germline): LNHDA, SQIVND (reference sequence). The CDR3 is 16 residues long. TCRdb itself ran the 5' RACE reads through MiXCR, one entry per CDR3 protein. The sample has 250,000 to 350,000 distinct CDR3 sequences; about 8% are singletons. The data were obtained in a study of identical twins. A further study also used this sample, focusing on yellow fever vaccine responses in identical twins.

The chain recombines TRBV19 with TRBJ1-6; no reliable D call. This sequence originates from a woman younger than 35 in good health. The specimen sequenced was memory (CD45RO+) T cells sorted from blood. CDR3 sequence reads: CASSILDLPSGSPLHF. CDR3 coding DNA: TGTGCCAGTAGTATACTGGACCTTCCATCGGGATCACCCCTCCACTTT.